The rows below give T cell receptor beta chains drawn from one sample of a study of PD-L1 blockade in urothelial cancer. Generated by immunoSEQ multiplex PCR, the TCRdb table keeps only in-frame clones and is missing some. Here the sample spans around 51,000 clones, roughly 86% being singletons. The sequencing used PBMCs, collected around atezolizumab (anti-PD-L1) treatment. The receptors originated from a man aged 60 to 69 with urothelial cancer. The CDR3 runs from the conserved cysteine through the conserved F or W. A D gene is named only where the DNA matches it firmly. Size is stated for part of the rows, as once, few or many counts, or as a class when the clone is expanded.

cdr3_length	v_call	d_call	j_call	clone_size	cdr3_aa	cdr3_nt
15	TRBV6-1	-	TRBJ1-5	-	CASRVGGYSNQPQHF	TGTGCCAGCAGGGTGGGGGGGTATAGCAATCAGCCCCAGCATTTT
14	TRBV5-5	TRBD1	TRBJ1-5	-	CASSSGQGHQPQHF	TGTGCCAGCAGCTCGGGACAGGGACATCAGCCCCAGCATTTT
16	TRBV19	-	TRBJ2-1	few	CASSWVSGPPSNEQFF	TGTGCCAGTAGTTGGGTTAGCGGACCACCCTCGAATGAGCAGTTCTTC
16	TRBV7-9	TRBD1	TRBJ1-5	-	CASSPPGQGDGQPQHF	TGTGCCAGCAGCCCCCCGGGACAGGGAGACGGTCAGCCCCAGCATTTT
14	TRBV7-9	-	TRBJ2-2	few	CASSRERGTGELFF	TGTGCCAGCAGCAGGGAAAGGGGTACCGGGGAGCTGTTTTTT
13	TRBV28	-	TRBJ1-2	-	CASSWSRSWGYTF	TGTGCCAGCAGTTGGTCAAGGAGCTGGGGCTACACCTTC
15	TRBV4-1	TRBD2	TRBJ2-7	-	CASSQRAGGHYEQYF	TGCGCCAGCAGCCAAAGAGCGGGGGGGCATTACGAGCAGTACTTC
13	TRBV10-2	-	TRBJ2-7	-	CASSGQKNYEQYF	TGCGCCAGCAGTGGACAGAAGAACTACGAGCAGTACTTC
14	TRBV5-1	-	TRBJ2-1	-	CASSLESADNEQFF	TGCGCCAGCAGCTTGGAAAGTGCAGACAATGAGCAGTTCTTC
15	TRBV5-1	-	TRBJ2-6	-	CASSLEGAGANVLTF	TGCGCCAGCAGCTTGGAGGGGGCTGGGGCCAACGTCCTGACTTTC
15	TRBV4-2	-	TRBJ2-1	-	CASSAGPPGRDEQFF	TGTGCCAGCAGCGCTGGGCCCCCTGGGCGGGATGAGCAGTTCTTC
21	TRBV28	-	TRBJ2-3	-	CASRAWGQGLSGRAFTDTQYF	TGTGCCAGCAGGGCTTGGGGACAGGGGCTTAGCGGGAGGGCCTTCACAGATACGCAGTATTTT
16	TRBV11-3	TRBD2	TRBJ2-2	-	CASRTGGTSGSGELFF	TGTGCCAGCAGGACAGGCGGGACTAGCGGGTCCGGGGAGCTGTTTTTT
16	TRBV5-1	TRBD1	TRBJ2-7	-	CASSLEFGTGPYEQYF	TGCGCCAGCAGCTTGGAATTTGGGACAGGCCCCTACGAGCAGTACTTC
13	TRBV4-3	-	TRBJ2-1	-	CASSPYRGLEQFF	TGCGCCAGCAGCCCATACCGGGGGTTGGAGCAGTTCTTC
17	TRBV2	-	TRBJ1-3	once	CASSESRGLIGGNTIYF	TGTGCCAGCAGTGAAAGCCGGGGATTAATAGGGGGAAACACCATATATTTT
17	TRBV4-2	TRBD1	TRBJ1-5	once	CASSQVGTGGFNQPQHF	TGTGCCAGCAGCCAAGTTGGGACAGGGGGTTTTAATCAGCCCCAGCATTTT
17	TRBV5-8	-	TRBJ1-4	-	CASSLNGRWTVNEKLFF	TGTGCCAGCAGCTTGAATGGGCGATGGACAGTGAATGAAAAACTGTTTTTT
16	TRBV4-1	TRBD2	TRBJ2-3	-	CASSREGTRGTDTQYF	TGCGCCAGCAGCCGAGAAGGGACTAGAGGCACAGATACGCAGTATTTT
15	TRBV5-1	-	TRBJ1-4	once	CASSPTGLTNEKLFF	TGCGCCAGCAGCCCGACAGGCCTAACTAATGAAAAACTGTTTTTT
13	TRBV15	TRBD1	TRBJ1-6	-	CATRTGYNSPLHF	TGTGCCACCAGGACAGGGTATAATTCACCCCTCCACTTT
16	TRBV28	TRBD2	TRBJ2-7	-	CASSSALAGGRYEQYF	TGTGCCAGCAGTTCAGCGTTGGCGGGAGGTCGGTACGAGCAGTACTTC